Below, 15 T cell receptor beta chains from the same sample are listed, as sequenced in a study of shared T cell receptors in the human thymus. The table came from immunoSEQ multiplex PCR; TCRdb's copy has only in-frame clones and leaves some out. The profile shows approximately 400,000 clones, around 93% of them singletons. Sequenced sample: thymocytes. The source is a human donor.

The rearrangement joins TRBV7-3 to TRBJ2-3; 10 bases are a match to TRBD2. V was pared by 2 bases and J by 2 bases, with 4 bases of the junction left unmatched. The germline V gene encodes CDR1 SGHTA and CDR2 FQGTGA. The CDR3 has 16 residues. CDR3 in amino acids: CASSLLAGDYTDTQYF. CDR3 DNA sequence: TGTGCCAGCAGCTTACTAGCGGGGGACTACACAGATACGCAGTATTTT.

The chain carries TRBV11-3 and TRBJ2-1; the D gene is possibly TRBD1 (7 bases). Germline V gene data show CDR1 as SGHNT and CDR2 as YENEEA. The CDR3 spans 14 residues. Trimming pared 7 bases from V and 6 bases from J, leaving 16 bases between. The CDR3 loop is CASISGGGCNEQFF. For the CDR3, the DNA is TGTGCCAGCATCTCAGGGGGAGGTTGCAATGAGCAGTTCTTC.

The V call is TRBV29-1, the J call TRBJ2-1, with 9 positions matching TRBD2. Unmatched junction bases numbered 11, after V lost 5 bases and J lost 9 bases. Germline V CDR1 and CDR2: SQVTM, ANQGSEA. The CDR3 has 14 residues. The CDR3 DNA sequence: TGCAGCGTTATACCGGGACTAGCTGTAGGTGAGCAGTTCTTC. Amino acid sequence: CSVIPGLAVGEQFF.

This clone was found a few times. The rearrangement links TRBV28 to TRBJ2-5, with 9 bases lining up with TRBD1. Germline V gene sequence: CDR1 MDHEN, CDR2 SYDVKM. The CDR3 is 16 residues long. V was clipped by 2 bases and J by 4 bases; unmatched bases: 8. Here the CDR3 reads CASSLRDRDEGETQYF. CDR3 nucleotide sequence: TGTGCCAGCAGTTTAAGGGACAGGGATGAGGGAGAGACCCAGTACTTC.

The V call is TRBV11-2, the J call TRBJ1-1; 7 bases align to TRBD1. V lost 4 bases to trimming and J lost 6 bases; unmatched junction nucleotides: 11. The V gene's germline CDR1 is SGHAT and CDR2 FQNNGV. The CDR3 runs to 15 residues. The CDR3 DNA sequence: TGTGCCAGCAGCTCACCACAGGGGTCCCGGGCTGAAGCTTTCTTT. Its translation is CASSSPQGSRAEAFF.

This chain joins TRBV27 and TRBJ2-3, with TRBD2 matching 12 bases. The CDR3 runs to 22 residues. J was trimmed by 0 bases and V by 6 bases; bases with no gene match: 22. CDR1 and CDR2 from the germline V gene are MNHEY and SMNVEV (reference sequence). The chain's CDR3 is CASRPLGTGTSGHLPSTDTQYF. CDR3 bases: TGTGCCAGCAGGCCCCTGGGGACTGGGACTAGCGGGCACCTCCCCAGCACAGATACGCAGTATTTT.

The chain is built from TRBV28 and TRBJ1-5; D may be TRBD1 (5 bases). The CDR3 contains 18 residues. The ends were cut back, 8 bases at V and 0 bases at J, with 23 bases in the middle. The germline gives CDR1 MDHEN, CDR2 SYDVKM. CDR3 coding DNA: TGTGCCAGCTCTCTGAGGGGCCCCCACAGCCATAGCAATCAGCCCCAGCATTTT. This translates into CASSLRGPHSHSNQPQHF.

The rearrangement uses TRBV28 and TRBJ2-3; 9 bases are shared with TRBD2. The germline V gene has CDR1 MDHEN and CDR2 SYDVKM. The CDR3 loop spans 13 amino acids. V lost 9 bases, J lost 7 bases, and 8 bases stayed unmatched. In DNA, the CDR3 is TGTGCCAGTTATAGCGGGAGAGGAAATACGCAGTATTTT. Encoded protein: CASYSGRGNTQYF.

This chain links TRBV11-3 with TRBJ2-1; 12 bases align to TRBD2. V lost 0 bases to trimming and J lost 0 bases; unmatched junction nucleotides: 9. The V gene's germline CDR1 is SGHNT and CDR2 YENEEA. This CDR3 comprises 20 residues. CDR3: CASSLEGGLAGPLSYNEQFF. CDR3 coding DNA: TGTGCCAGCAGCTTAGAGGGGGGACTAGCGGGCCCGCTCTCCTACAATGAGCAGTTCTTC.

This clone was observed a single time. This chain joins TRBV6-1 and TRBJ2-1; unclear D gene. The CDR3 consists of 11 residues. In germline, CDR1 is MNHNS, CDR2 SASEGT. Trimming left V 1 base short and J 7 bases short, with 2 bases between. The CDR3 reads CASSEGNEQFF. CDR3 bases: TGTGCCAGCAGTGAAGGGAATGAGCAGTTCTTC.

CDR3 sequence reads: CASSSSRTGRRPYEQYF. As DNA, the CDR3 is TGTGCCAGCAGTTCGTCGAGGACAGGGCGCCGACCCTACGAGCAGTACTTC. The V and J genes are TRBV28 and TRBJ2-7, with 8 bases matching TRBD1. This CDR3 region has 17 residues. Germline V gene data show CDR1 as MDHEN and CDR2 as SYDVKM. V lost 4 bases and J lost 2; bases outside the gene matches: 13.

V usage is TRBV10-3 and J usage is TRBJ1-2, with D possibly matching TRBD1 (5 bases). The CDR3 sequence is 15 residues long. The V gene's germline CDR1 is ENHRY and CDR2 SYGVKD. V dropped 6 bases and J dropped 3 bases, with 17 bases sitting between them. The CDR3 sequence: CAIRHMSAGHYGYTF. CDR3 in DNA: TGTGCCATCAGACATATGTCGGCAGGGCACTATGGCTACACCTTC.

V gene TRBV6-1 combines with J gene TRBJ2-1; D call uncertain. V lost 4 bases to trimming and J lost 5 bases, with 9 bases between them. Germline CDR1 is MNHNS and CDR2 is SASEGT. The CDR3 is made up of 13 amino acids. The CDR3 loop is CASSGLENNEQFF. The CDR3 DNA is TGTGCCAGCAGTGGGCTAGAGAACAATGAGCAGTTCTTC.

This chain links TRBV7-9 with TRBJ2-7; D is ambiguous. V was pared by 5 bases and J by 5 bases, with 10 bases between. Looked up from germline, CDR1 is SEHNR and CDR2 is FQNEAQ (reference sequence). This CDR3 has 12 residues. The CDR3 spells CASSISFHEQYF. Here the CDR3 DNA reads TGTGCCAGCAGCATAAGTTTCCACGAGCAGTACTTC.

This chain connects TRBV5-8 to TRBJ2-7; D call uncertain. V was clipped by 4 bases and J by 2 bases, with 10 bases between them. This CDR3 has 13 amino acids. Per germline, CDR1 SGHTS and CDR2 YDEGEE. For the CDR3, the DNA is TGTGCCAGCAGCGATCACAGTACCTACGAGCAGTACTTC. Encoded protein: CASSDHSTYEQYF.